A single sample gave rise to the 29 T cell receptor beta chains below, sequenced in a study of cytotoxic CD8 clonotypes in ibrutinib-treated CLL. Here immunoSEQ multiplex PCR was the method, and the copy in TCRdb shows in-frame clones only, minus some. The top ten hold more than 2.5% of the sample, which has 160,000 or so clones, roughly 88% seen once. The starting material was PBMCs, obtained at disease progression, from a patient treated with ibrutinib. The receptors were sampled from a human donor with chronic lymphocytic leukemia.

V and J are TRBV27 and TRBJ2-3; tentatively, D is TRBD2 (5 bases). V was pared by 2 bases and J by 0 bases, with 9 bases between. Germline V CDR1 and CDR2: MNHEY, SMNVEV (reference sequence). The CDR3 is 15 amino acids. DNA of the CDR3: TGTGCCAGCAGTTTAAGAGCGGCTAGCACAGATACGCAGTATTTT. Its protein is CASSLRAASTDTQYF.

This clone was observed once. The V call is TRBV5-1, the J call TRBJ2-5, with 8 bases lining up with TRBD1. The CDR3 covers 15 residues. V shed 4 bases and J 1 base; nucleotides not matched to a gene: 6. Germline V gene lookup returns CDR1 SGHRS and CDR2 YFSETQ. The CDR3: CASSGDRTLQETQYF. The CDR3 bases are TGCGCCAGCAGCGGGGACAGGACCCTCCAAGAGACCCAGTACTTC.

This clone was seen more than once but under ten times. This chain uses TRBV29-1 with TRBJ2-7; 7 bases are a match to TRBD2. The CDR3 contains 14 residues. The J segment lost 1 base and the V segment lost 6 bases, leaving 9 bases of the junction unmatched. The germline V gene has CDR1 SQVTM and CDR2 ANQGSEA. The CDR3, as DNA: TGCAGCGTCGGGGGGACGCCCCCGTCCTACGAGCAGTACTTC. Protein sequence: CSVGGTPPSYEQYF.

The chain uses TRBV7-2 and TRBJ2-1; the D gene is possibly TRBD2 (6 bases). Trimming left V 5 bases short and J 3 bases short, with 11 bases between. This CDR3 has 14 residues. Germline V lookup: CDR1 SGHTA, CDR2 FQGNSA. CDR3 protein: CASSVTSNYNEQFF. The CDR3 DNA is TGTGCCAGCAGCGTGACTAGTAACTACAATGAGCAGTTCTTC.

V usage is TRBV5-1 and J usage is TRBJ1-3, with 9 bases lining up with TRBD1. The CDR3 is 17 amino acids. V lost 0 bases, J lost 2 bases, and 6 bases stayed unmatched. The germline V gene has CDR1 SGHRS and CDR2 YFSETQ. The CDR3 nucleotides are TGCGCCAGCAGCTTGGGTGTGGGACAGGGCCCTGGAAACACCATATATTTT. Translation gives CASSLGVGQGPGNTIYF.

The rearrangement uses TRBV7-9 and TRBJ2-2, with 9 bases lining up with TRBD2. The CDR3 is 15 amino acids. V shed 4 bases, J shed 0 bases, and the junction held 0 bases outside the gene matches. Germline lookup yields CDR1 SEHNR and CDR2 FQNEAQ (reference sequence). The CDR3 region has the DNA TGTGCCAGCAGCTCTAGCGGGGCGAACACCGGGGAGCTGTTTTTT. It encodes CASSSSGANTGELFF.

The chain combines TRBV7-2 with TRBJ2-3; D is possibly TRBD2 (6 bases). The CDR3 loop spans 16 amino acids. CDR1 is SGHTA and CDR2 is FQGNSA in the germline V gene. V was cut by 8 bases and J by 0 bases, with 18 bases left in between. CDR3 amino acids: CASSPPGLTSTDTQYF. CDR3 sequence (DNA): TGTGCCAGCTCCCCACCAGGACTAACAAGCACAGATACGCAGTATTTT.

This clone was seen just once. In DNA, the CDR3 is TGTGCCAGCAGCCGTAAAACGTACCACACAGAGACCCAGTACTTC. Its translation is CASSRKTYHTETQYF. V gene TRBV13 combines with J gene TRBJ2-5; D ambiguous. V lost 5 bases and J 4 bases, leaving 17 bases between the germline ends. Germline CDR1 PRHDT, CDR2 FYEKMQ (reference sequence). The CDR3 is 15 residues long.

The J gene is TRBJ2-1, the V gene TRBV7-2; D unresolved. The germline gives CDR1 SGHTA, CDR2 FQGNSA. The germline V and J ends were trimmed by 1 base and 9 bases, with 7 bases remaining between them. This CDR3 is 12 amino acids long. The CDR3 sequence: CASSLGPGEQFF. CDR3 DNA sequence: TGTGCCAGCAGCTTAGGCCCGGGTGAGCAGTTCTTC.

In this sample, this clone turned up a few times. This chain links TRBV11-2 with TRBJ1-5; D uncertain. The CDR3 extends over 13 amino acids. The V end lost 1 base, the J end lost 7 bases, and 8 bases lay between the germline ends. The germline V gene has CDR1 SGHAT and CDR2 FQNNGV. CDR3 residues: CASSLGPKQPQHF. The CDR3 DNA follows: TGTGCCAGCAGCTTAGGCCCAAAGCAGCCCCAGCATTTT.

The chain has TRBV7-3 and TRBJ2-1; D not resolved. Germline CDR1 SGHTA, CDR2 FQGTGA. With 3 bases removed from V and 8 bases from J, the gap between germline ends came to 11 bases. The CDR3 runs 13 residues. The CDR3 coding sequence is TGTGCCAGCAGCTTTCCCAGTGCGGATGAGCAGTTCTTC. Translated: CASSFPSADEQFF.

The chain is built from TRBV19 and TRBJ1-2, with D possibly TRBD1 on 6 matching bases. Germline V gives CDR1 LNHDA, CDR2 SQIVND (reference sequence). Trimming cost V 4 bases and J 4 bases, with 13 bases left between them. The CDR3 contains 14 residues. The CDR3 DNA follows: TGTGCCAGTAGTACCACGACAGGAACCTATGGCTACACCTTC. Encoded protein: CASSTTTGTYGYTF.

This rearrangement joins TRBV29-1 to TRBJ2-3, with D hard to call. Trimming shortened V by 4 bases and J by 1 base, and 12 bases separated the two germline ends. The CDR3 loop spans 14 amino acids. Germline lookup yields CDR1 SQVTM and CDR2 ANQGSEA. DNA of the CDR3: TGCAGCGTTGGGGTCGCCTGGGGCACAGATACGCAGTATTTT. It yields the protein CSVGVAWGTDTQYF.

The V call is TRBV29-1, the J call TRBJ2-3; D might be TRBD1 (5 bases). Trimming cost V 0 bases and J 6 bases, with 31 bases left between them. The CDR3 loop spans 20 amino acids. Germline V gene lookup returns CDR1 SQVTM and CDR2 ANQGSEA. The CDR3, as DNA: TGCAGCGTTGAAGAGGGGCTATCCTCCCGACCAAGGGCGCCCATGGATACGCAGTATTTT. Protein sequence: CSVEEGLSSRPRAPMDTQYF.

The V gene is TRBV27, the J gene TRBJ1-1; maybe TRBD1 (5 bases). In germline, CDR1 is MNHEY, CDR2 SMNVEV (reference sequence). Trimming left V 2 bases short and J 5 bases short, with 21 bases between. The CDR3 covers 17 residues. The CDR3 sequence is CASSLRALSGERTEAFF. The CDR3 DNA reads as TGTGCCAGCAGTTTAAGGGCTTTATCGGGGGAGAGGACTGAAGCTTTCTTT.

Comment on this clone: Other DNA sequences in this sample translate to the same CDR3. This chain joins TRBV7-9 and TRBJ1-1; D remains ambiguous. V lost 3 bases, J lost 5 bases, and 7 bases lay in between. The CDR3 contains 12 residues. CDR1 is SEHNR, CDR2 FQNEAQ, per germline (reference sequence). CDR3 amino acids: CASSLLGTEAFF. CDR3 in DNA: TGTGCCAGCAGCTTGCTGGGGACTGAAGCTTTCTTT.

The chain links TRBV11-3 to TRBJ2-1, with 9 bases matching TRBD1. The V gene end was trimmed by 4 bases and the J gene end by 1 base; junction bases not matched to a gene: 17. In germline, CDR1 is SGHNT, CDR2 YENEEA. There are 20 residues in the CDR3. In DNA, the CDR3 is TGTGCCAGCAGCTCTTACTGGACGAACAGGGGGCGGAAGTCCTACAATGAGCAGTTCTTC. It translates to CASSSYWTNRGRKSYNEQFF. The full variable domain, its missing parts supplied by reference TRBV11-3 and TRBJ2-1, is EAGVVQSPRYKIIEKKQPVAFWCNPISGHNTLYWYLQNLGQGPELLIRYENEEAVDDSQLPKDRFSAERLKGVDSTLKIQPAELGDSAVYLCASSSYWTNRGRKSYNEQFFGPGTRLTVL.

The gene calls are TRBV18 and TRBJ2-5; TRBD1 aligns across 7 bases. The V and J ends lost 5 bases and 3 bases, in that order; junction bases with no gene match: 6. Germline CDR1 and CDR2: KGHSH and LQKENI. The CDR3 loop spans 14 amino acids. In nucleotides, the CDR3 is TGTGCCAGCTCAGAGGGACAGCGTAAAGAGACCCAGTACTTC. It specifies CASSEGQRKETQYF.

This clone was picked up a small number of times. V usage is TRBV7-9 and J usage is TRBJ1-2; 10 nucleotides match TRBD1. The CDR3 contains 14 residues. V was pared by 5 bases and J by 8 bases, with 8 bases of the junction left unmatched. The germline V gene encodes CDR1 SEHNR and CDR2 FQNEAQ (reference sequence). This CDR3 reads CASSLGQGLEGYTF. In DNA form, the CDR3 reads TGTGCCAGCAGCCTGGGACAGGGGTTAGAAGGCTACACCTTC. The variable domain in full, completed from reference TRBV7-9 and TRBJ1-2, reads DTGVSQNPRHKITKRGQNVTFRCDPISEHNRLYWYRQTLGQGPEFLTYFQNEAQLEKSRLLSDRFSAERPKGSFSTLEIQRTEQGDSAMYLCASSLGQGLEGYTFGSGTRLTVV.

The J gene is TRBJ1-6, the V gene TRBV30; the D is unclear. Germline loops: CDR1 GTSNPN, CDR2 SVGIG (reference sequence). V lost 1 base and J 8 bases, leaving 12 bases between the germline ends. This CDR3 comprises 14 residues. This chain's CDR3 is CAWSEGWSHSPLHF. The CDR3 coding sequence is TGTGCCTGGAGTGAGGGTTGGTCCCATTCACCCCTCCACTTT.

V gene TRBV27 combines with J gene TRBJ2-6; 9 bases map to TRBD1. V was pared by 8 bases and J by 2 bases, with 10 bases of the junction left unmatched. This CDR3 contains 17 residues. Germline CDR1 and CDR2: MNHEY and SMNVEV (reference sequence). The CDR3 DNA follows: TGTGCCAGCGGAACCGGGACAGGGACGACTGGGGCCAACGTCCTGACTTTC. Translated, it gives CASGTGTGTTGANVLTF.

V is TRBV4-2 and J is TRBJ2-5; 7 bases align to TRBD2. Trimming took 0 bases from V and 5 from J; bases not matched to a gene: 9. The CDR3 covers 16 residues. In germline, CDR1 is LGHNA, CDR2 YNFKEQ. CDR3 sequence reads: CASSQDAGRQYETQYF. The DNA for the CDR3 is TGTGCCAGCAGCCAAGACGCCGGGAGGCAGTATGAGACCCAGTACTTC.

This chain connects TRBV2 to TRBJ2-3; unclear D gene. CDR1 and CDR2 (germline): SNHLY, FYNNEI. V dropped 9 bases and J dropped 0 bases, with 10 bases sitting between them. CDR3 length: 13 residues. The CDR3 DNA follows: TGTGCCAGTGAAGGATCCAGCACAGATACGCAGTATTTT. This gives the protein CASEGSSTDTQYF.

V and J are TRBV4-3 and TRBJ1-1; D is uncertain. V was clipped by 1 base and J by 1 base, with 10 bases between them. Germline loops: CDR1 LGHNA, CDR2 YSLEER. The CDR3 runs 15 residues. CDR3 nucleotides: TGCGCCAGCAGCCAAGGAAAAGGGAGGAACACTGAAGCTTTCTTT. It specifies CASSQGKGRNTEAFF.

The sample holds one count of this clone. V and J are TRBV5-1 and TRBJ2-3; TRBD2 agrees at 7 bases. Germline CDR1 and CDR2: SGHRS and YFSETQ. This CDR3 contains 16 residues. V dropped 4 bases and J dropped 0; count of bases not matched to a gene: 8. CDR3 sequence (DNA): TGCGCCAGCAGCAGCTCCGGGACTATTAGCACAGATACGCAGTATTTT. Protein product: CASSSSGTISTDTQYF.

This clone appeared once. The chain joins TRBV27 to TRBJ2-2; 10 nucleotides agree with TRBD1. The CDR3 spans 16 residues. With V trimmed by 6 bases and J by 7 bases, 11 bases remained unmatched. Germline CDR1 and CDR2: MNHEY and SMNVEV (reference sequence). The CDR3 loop is CASSSWDRGRHGELFF. Written as DNA, the CDR3 is TGTGCCAGCAGCTCTTGGGACAGGGGACGACACGGGGAGCTGTTTTTT.

DNA of the CDR3: TGTGCCAGCAGCAAAAGGGGGCCGGGGGACGAGCAGTACTTC. Its translation: CASSKRGPGDEQYF. The chain couples TRBV6-1 to TRBJ2-7, with a weak D call TRBD1 (7 bases). The V gene's germline CDR1 is MNHNS and CDR2 SASEGT. The germline V and J ends were trimmed by 6 bases and 5 bases, with 17 bases remaining between them. CDR3 length: 14 amino acids.

The chain uses TRBV19 and TRBJ1-3, with unresolved D. V lost 1 base and J 0 bases, leaving 4 bases between the germline ends. The CDR3 loop spans 14 amino acids. Germline CDR1 reads LNHDA; CDR2 reads SQIVND (reference sequence). The CDR3 spells CASSIGPSGNTIYF. DNA of the CDR3: TGTGCCAGTAGTATAGGTCCCTCTGGAAACACCATATATTTT.

The count of this clone is one. This chain links TRBV7-9 with TRBJ2-1; D remains ambiguous. Between the trimmed V and J ends, which lost 5 bases and 4 bases, there was a span of 6 bases. CDR1 SEHNR and CDR2 FQNEAQ come from the germline V gene (reference sequence). This CDR3 comprises 12 residues. The CDR3, as DNA: TGTGCCAGCAGCCATCGATACAATGAGCAGTTCTTC. This translates into CASSHRYNEQFF.